These 13 T cell receptor beta chains share one sample of origin, sequenced in a study of response to subunit inactivated influenza vaccine. TCRdb ran MiXCR on the RT-PCR reads and lists one entry per CDR3 protein. The repertoire holds about 520,000 distinct CDR3 sequences, with about 7.2% as singletons. The sample consisted of PBMCs from blood, taken less than 30 months after vaccination. The origin of the receptors is a man between 50 and 70 years old who received an inactivated influenza vaccine.

Many counts were recorded for this clonotype. The genes are TRBV19 and TRBJ1-1; D is possibly TRBD1 (6 bases). V lost 6 bases, J lost 2 bases, and 10 bases lay in between. This CDR3 comprises 13 residues. The germline gives CDR1 LNHDA, CDR2 SQIVND (reference sequence). CDR3 DNA: TGTGCCAGTAGATGGGGGGCCAACACTGAAGCTTTCTTT. It is translated as CASRWGANTEAFF.

In this sample, this clonotype turned up many times. The chain links TRBV5-1 to TRBJ2-1, with TRBD2 matching 9 bases. The J segment lost 6 bases and the V segment lost 1 base, leaving 5 bases of the junction unmatched. CDR3 length: 15 amino acids. Germline CDR1 SGHRS, CDR2 YFSETQ. The CDR3: CASSLMASGANEQFF. CDR3 DNA sequence: TGCGCCAGCAGCTTGATGGCTAGCGGGGCCAATGAGCAGTTCTTC.

V is TRBV5-1 and J is TRBJ2-1, with D maybe TRBD2 (5 bases). Germline V CDR1 and CDR2: SGHRS, YFSETQ. The V gene lost 5 bases and the J gene lost 5 bases, with 17 bases spanning the gap. This CDR3 is built from 15 residues. The CDR3 nucleotides read TGCGCCAGCAGACTAGGAGCTAATGACCACAATGAGCAGTTCTTC. Translating it yields CASRLGANDHNEQFF.

In its sample, this clonotype was seen many times. The rearrangement joins TRBV20-1 to TRBJ2-1; D might be TRBD2 (6 bases). CDR1 DFQATT and CDR2 SNEGSKA come from the germline V gene (reference sequence). Trimming cost V 6 bases and J 6 bases, with 18 bases left between them. The CDR3 extends over 14 amino acids. As DNA, the CDR3 is TGCAGTGCAGCCCTAGCGACGCGTGGCAATGAGCAGTTCTTC. It specifies CSAALATRGNEQFF.

This clonotype was counted a few times. The chain couples TRBV7-9 to TRBJ2-3; tentative D call: TRBD2 (5 bases). The CDR3 covers 15 residues. Germline V gene sequence: CDR1 SEHNR, CDR2 FQNEAQ (reference sequence). V gave up 1 base and J gave up 2 bases, with 10 bases separating them. CDR3 sequence: CASSLVSGFTDTQYF. The DNA of the CDR3 is TGTGCCAGCAGCTTAGTTTCGGGATTCACAGATACGCAGTATTTT.

This clonotype occurred a few times. The chain employs TRBV6-6 and TRBJ1-2, with no clear D. The CDR3 is made up of 13 amino acids. Germline values: CDR1 MNHNY, CDR2 SVGAGI (reference sequence). Deletions cut 7 bases from V and 8 bases from J, with 17 bases between. CDR3 sequence: CASIDPGQGGYTF. The CDR3 DNA sequence: TGTGCCAGCATCGATCCGGGTCAAGGGGGCTACACCTTC.

The chain is built from TRBV28 and TRBJ2-1; no reliable D call. V dropped 1 base and J dropped 6 bases, with 10 bases sitting between them. The CDR3 totals 14 residues. In germline, CDR1 is MDHEN, CDR2 SYDVKM. CDR3 bases: TGTGCCAGCAGTTTATTCCGGGCGCGCAATGAGCAGTTCTTC. Protein: CASSLFRARNEQFF. The full variable domain, with the rest looked up from reference TRBV28 and TRBJ2-1, is DVKVTQSSRYLVKRTGEKVFLECVQDMDHENMFWYRQDPGLGLRLIYFSYDVKMKEKGDIPEGYSVSREKKERFSLILESASTNQTSMYLCASSLFRARNEQFFGPGTRLTVL.

The chain joins TRBV29-1 to TRBJ1-1, with TRBD1 matching over 10 bases. The germline V gene encodes CDR1 SQVTM and CDR2 ANQGSEA. Germline trimming cut 4 bases from V and 3 bases from J; bases unmatched to any gene: 8. The CDR3 loop spans 15 amino acids. The CDR3 region is CSVAHHGTGDTEAFF. The CDR3 region has the DNA TGCAGCGTTGCCCATCACGGGACAGGGGACACTGAAGCTTTCTTT.

The table lists this clonotype with a few counts. The chain combines TRBV20-1 with TRBJ2-5; no reliable D call. Germline V gene sequence: CDR1 DFQATT, CDR2 SNEGSKA (reference sequence). There are 11 residues in the CDR3. Trimming shortened V by 7 bases and J by 1 base, and 7 bases separated the two germline ends. The CDR3 reads CSVDGQETQYF. CDR3 sequence (DNA): TGCAGTGTGGACGGCCAAGAGACCCAGTACTTC.

This clonotype was seen many times. V and J are TRBV20-1 and TRBJ1-1; D is ambiguous. V lost 5 bases and J 7 bases, leaving 17 bases between the germline ends. Germline V lookup: CDR1 DFQATT, CDR2 SNEGSKA (reference sequence). This CDR3 is 13 amino acids long. The CDR3 DNA reads as TGCAGTGCTCCGTTTCAGTACACCGGTGAAGCTTTCTTT. It encodes CSAPFQYTGEAFF.

This clonotype was recorded at least ten times. CDR3 sequence reads: CASSQGTGDEQYF. CDR3 nucleotide sequence: TGTGCCAGCAGCCAAGGGACAGGGGACGAGCAGTACTTC. The chain has TRBV3-1 and TRBJ2-7; 9 bases line up with TRBD1. The V gene's germline CDR1 is LGHDT and CDR2 YNNKEL (reference sequence). V shed 1 base, J shed 5 bases, and the junction held 0 bases outside the gene matches. The CDR3 contains 13 residues.

This clonotype has a handful of counts. The gene calls are TRBV4-3 and TRBJ1-1; no firm D call. The germline CDR1 and CDR2 sequences are LGHNA and YSLEER. V lost 0 bases and J lost 7, with 9 bases in between. This CDR3 has 13 residues. CDR3 loop: CASSQDHGREAFF. The CDR3 bases are TGCGCCAGCAGCCAAGATCATGGACGTGAAGCTTTCTTT.

The chain has TRBV18 and TRBJ2-5; 9 nucleotides line up with TRBD1. Germline V CDR1 and CDR2: KGHSH, LQKENI. The CDR3 covers 14 residues. The trim removed 5 bases at V and 5 bases at J, leaving 6 bases unmatched. The CDR3 DNA reads TGTGCCAGCTCAAATAAGGGACAGGGCGAGACCCAGTACTTC. Protein sequence: CASSNKGQGETQYF.